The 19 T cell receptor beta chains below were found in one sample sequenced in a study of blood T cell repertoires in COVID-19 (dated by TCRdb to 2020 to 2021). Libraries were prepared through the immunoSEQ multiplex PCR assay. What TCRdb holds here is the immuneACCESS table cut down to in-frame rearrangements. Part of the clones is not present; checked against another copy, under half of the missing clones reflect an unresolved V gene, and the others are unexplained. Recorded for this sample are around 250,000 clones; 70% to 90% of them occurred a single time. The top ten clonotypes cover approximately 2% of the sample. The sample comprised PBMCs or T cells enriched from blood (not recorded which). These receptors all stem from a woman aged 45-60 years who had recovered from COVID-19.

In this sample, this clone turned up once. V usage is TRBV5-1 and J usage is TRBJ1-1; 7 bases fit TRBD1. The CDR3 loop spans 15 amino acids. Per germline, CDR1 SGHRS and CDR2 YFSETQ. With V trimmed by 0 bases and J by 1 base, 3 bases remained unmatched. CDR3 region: CASSLDRGRNTEAFF. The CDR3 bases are TGCGCCAGCAGCTTGGACAGGGGACGGAACACTGAAGCTTTCTTT.

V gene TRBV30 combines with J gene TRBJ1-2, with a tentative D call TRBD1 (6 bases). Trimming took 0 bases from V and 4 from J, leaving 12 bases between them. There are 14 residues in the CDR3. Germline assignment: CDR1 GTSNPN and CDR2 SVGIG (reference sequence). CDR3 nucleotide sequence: TGTGCCTGGAGTGTACTGAAAGGGGGCTATGGCTACACCTTC. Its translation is CAWSVLKGGYGYTF.

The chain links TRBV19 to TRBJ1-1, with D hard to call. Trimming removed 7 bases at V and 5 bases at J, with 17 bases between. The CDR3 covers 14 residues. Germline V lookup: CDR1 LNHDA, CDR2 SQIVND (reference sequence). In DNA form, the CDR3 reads TGTGCCAGTATGGCAGGCGGAGGTGGAACTGAAGCTTTCTTT. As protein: CASMAGGGGTEAFF. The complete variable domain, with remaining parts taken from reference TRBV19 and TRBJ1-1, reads DGGITQSPKYLFRKEGQNVTLSCEQNLNHDAMYWYRQDPGQGLRLIYYSQIVNDFQKGDIAEGYSVSREKKESFPLTVTSAQKNPTAFYLCASMAGGGGTEAFFGQGTRLTVV.

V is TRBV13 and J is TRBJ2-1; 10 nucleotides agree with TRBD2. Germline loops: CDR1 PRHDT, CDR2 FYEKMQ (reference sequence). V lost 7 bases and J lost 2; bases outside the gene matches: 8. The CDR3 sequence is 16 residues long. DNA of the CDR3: TGTGCCAGCACCTTTCTAGCGGGAGCACCCTACAATGAGCAGTTCTTC. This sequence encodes CASTFLAGAPYNEQFF.

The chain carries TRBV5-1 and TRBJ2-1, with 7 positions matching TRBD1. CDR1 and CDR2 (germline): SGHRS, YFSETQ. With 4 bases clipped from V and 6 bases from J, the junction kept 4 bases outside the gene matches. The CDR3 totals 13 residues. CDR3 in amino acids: CASSIPGGNEQFF. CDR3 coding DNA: TGCGCCAGCAGCATCCCAGGGGGCAATGAGCAGTTCTTC.

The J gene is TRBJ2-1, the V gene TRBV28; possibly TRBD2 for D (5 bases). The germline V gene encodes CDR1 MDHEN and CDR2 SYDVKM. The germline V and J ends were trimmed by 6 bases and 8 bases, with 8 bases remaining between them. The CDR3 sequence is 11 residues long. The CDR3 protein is CASSSRDEQFF. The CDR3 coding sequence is TGTGCCAGCAGCTCGAGGGATGAGCAGTTCTTC.

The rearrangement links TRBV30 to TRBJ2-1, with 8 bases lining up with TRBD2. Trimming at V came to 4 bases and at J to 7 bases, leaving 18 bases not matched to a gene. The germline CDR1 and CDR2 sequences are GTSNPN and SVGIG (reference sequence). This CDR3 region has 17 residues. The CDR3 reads CAWILPGAIAGRNEQFF. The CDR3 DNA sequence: TGTGCCTGGATTTTACCTGGGGCCATAGCGGGAAGGAATGAGCAGTTCTTC.

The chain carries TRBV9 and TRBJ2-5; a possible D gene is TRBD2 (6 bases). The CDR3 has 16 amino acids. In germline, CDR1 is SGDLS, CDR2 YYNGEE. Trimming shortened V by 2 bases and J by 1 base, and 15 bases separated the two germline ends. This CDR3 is CASSVGGGGVQETQYF. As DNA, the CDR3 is TGTGCCAGCAGCGTCGGCGGAGGAGGGGTCCAAGAGACCCAGTACTTC.

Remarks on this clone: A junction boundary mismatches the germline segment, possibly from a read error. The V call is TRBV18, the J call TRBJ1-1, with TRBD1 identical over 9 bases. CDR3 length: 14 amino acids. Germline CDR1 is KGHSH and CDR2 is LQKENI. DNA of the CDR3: TGTGCCAGCTCACTAGGACAGGGGAACCCTGAAGCTTTCTTT. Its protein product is CASSLGQGNPEAFF.

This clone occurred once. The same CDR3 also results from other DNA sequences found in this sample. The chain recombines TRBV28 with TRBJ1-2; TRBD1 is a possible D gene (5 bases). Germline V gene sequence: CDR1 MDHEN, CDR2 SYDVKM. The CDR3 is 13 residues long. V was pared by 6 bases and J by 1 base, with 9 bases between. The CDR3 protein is CASSTQGNYGYTF. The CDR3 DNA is TGTGCCAGCAGCACCCAGGGTAACTATGGCTACACCTTC.

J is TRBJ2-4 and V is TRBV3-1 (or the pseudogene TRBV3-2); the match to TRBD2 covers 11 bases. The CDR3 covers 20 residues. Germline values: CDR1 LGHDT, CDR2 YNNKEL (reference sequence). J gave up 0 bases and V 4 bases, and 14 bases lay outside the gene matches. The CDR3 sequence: CASSLAELAGETLAKNIQYF. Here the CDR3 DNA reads TGTGCCAGCAGCCTCGCGGAACTAGCGGGAGAGACCTTAGCCAAAAACATTCAGTACTTC.

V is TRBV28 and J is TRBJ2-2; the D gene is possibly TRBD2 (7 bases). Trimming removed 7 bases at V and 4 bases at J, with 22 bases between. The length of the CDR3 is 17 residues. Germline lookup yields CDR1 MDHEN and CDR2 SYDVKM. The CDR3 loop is CASTLSRGGVSTGELFF. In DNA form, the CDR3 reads TGTGCCAGCACCTTATCCCGAGGGGGGGTTAGCACCGGGGAGCTGTTTTTT.

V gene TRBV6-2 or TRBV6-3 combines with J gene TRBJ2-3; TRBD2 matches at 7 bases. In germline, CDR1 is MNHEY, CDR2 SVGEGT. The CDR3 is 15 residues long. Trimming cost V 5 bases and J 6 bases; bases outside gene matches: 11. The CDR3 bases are TGTGCCAGCAGTACTGGACGGGAGGTATGGGATACGCAGTATTTT. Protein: CASSTGREVWDTQYF.

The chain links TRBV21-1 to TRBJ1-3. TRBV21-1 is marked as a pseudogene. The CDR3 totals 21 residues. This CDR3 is CASSKGPDGRSGRSSGNTIYF. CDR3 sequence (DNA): TGTGCCAGCAGCAAAGGCCCTGACGGACGGAGCGGACGGAGCTCTGGAAACACCATATATTTT.

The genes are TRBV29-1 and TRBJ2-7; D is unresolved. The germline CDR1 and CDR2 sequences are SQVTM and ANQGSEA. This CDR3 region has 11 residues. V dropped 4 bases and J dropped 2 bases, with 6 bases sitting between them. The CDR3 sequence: CSVAETYEQYF. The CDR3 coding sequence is TGCAGCGTTGCTGAGACCTACGAGCAGTACTTC.

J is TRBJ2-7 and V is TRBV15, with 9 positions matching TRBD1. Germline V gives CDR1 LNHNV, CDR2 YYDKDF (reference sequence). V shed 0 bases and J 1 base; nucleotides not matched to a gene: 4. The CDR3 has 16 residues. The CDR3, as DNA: TGTGCCACCAGCAGAGATTCGGGGACAGGGTCCTACGAGCAGTACTTC. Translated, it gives CATSRDSGTGSYEQYF.

CDR3 DNA: TGTGCCAGCAGCGTGCGGGGGGCCAAAGGCTACACCTTC. Amino acid sequence: CASSVRGAKGYTF. V is TRBV9 and J is TRBJ1-2, with a weak D call TRBD1 (6 bases). V lost 2 bases, J lost 8 bases, and 13 bases lay in between. The CDR3 spans 13 residues. Per germline, CDR1 SGDLS and CDR2 YYNGEE.

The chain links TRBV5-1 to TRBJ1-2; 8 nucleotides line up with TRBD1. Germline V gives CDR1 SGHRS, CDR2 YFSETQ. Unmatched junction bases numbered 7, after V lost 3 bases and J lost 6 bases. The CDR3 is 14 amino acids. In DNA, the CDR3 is TGCGCCAGCAGCTCAGGACAGGGAGGGGATGGCTACACCTTC. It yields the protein CASSSGQGGDGYTF.

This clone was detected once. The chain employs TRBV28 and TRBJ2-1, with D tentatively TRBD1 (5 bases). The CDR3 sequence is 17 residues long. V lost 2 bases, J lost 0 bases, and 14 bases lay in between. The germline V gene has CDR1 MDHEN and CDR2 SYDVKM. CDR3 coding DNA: TGTGCCAGCAGTTTAAACTATGACAGACTCTCCTACAATGAGCAGTTCTTC. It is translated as CASSLNYDRLSYNEQFF.